This TCR beta chain was captured by sequencing in a study of blood T cell repertoires in COVID-19. All exposed participants met a person with COVID-19 within 2 weeks before entering the study. Germline V gene sequence: CDR1 SGHRS, CDR2 YFSETQ. The V and J ends lost 0 bases and 4 bases, in that order; junction bases with no gene match: 3. This CDR3 contains 15 residues. TCRdb's copy holds only in-frame clones and misses some; the assay was immunoSEQ multiplex PCR. The sample lists some 320,000 clones, roughly 86% occurring once. The V gene is TRBV5-1, the J gene TRBJ2-1, with 8 bases fitting TRBD1. The TCR sequence derives from a woman aged 50 to 60 who had been exposed to COVID-19. The source material was PBMCs or T cells enriched from blood (not recorded which). The CDR3 nucleotides read TGCGCCAGCAGCTTGGACAGGGGGACGTACAATGAGCAGTTCTTC. As protein: CASSLDRGTYNEQFF.